What follows are 9 T cell receptor beta chains derived from one specimen sequenced in a study of T-cell reconstitution after alpha-beta-depleted transplantation in children. Library preparation (for TCRbeta) was performed with unique molecular identifiers. TCRdb re-called the PCR reads with MiXCR, one entry per CDR3 protein. The sample contains a few hundred thousand distinct CDR3 sequences, roughly two fifths of which appear only once. The sample in question was PBMCs, obtained before TCRalphabeta/CD19-depleted stem cell transplant. Every receptor here comes from a girl between 2 and 10 years old with aplastic anemia, due to receive a stem cell transplant.

This chain links TRBV28 with TRBJ2-1; 15 nucleotides agree with TRBD2. The CDR3 is made up of 15 amino acids. Germline CDR1 and CDR2: MDHEN and SYDVKM. V was pared by 5 bases and J by 9 bases, with 5 bases of the junction left unmatched. The CDR3 DNA follows: TGTGCCAGCAGTGGACTAGCGGGAGGGCCGCTTGAGCAGTTCTTC. This encodes CASSGLAGGPLEQFF.

The rearrangement links TRBV7-2 to TRBJ2-1; 8 nucleotides line up with TRBD2. The V gene end was trimmed by 4 bases and the J gene end by 10 bases; junction bases not matched to a gene: 3. The CDR3 covers 12 residues. Germline loops: CDR1 SGHTA, CDR2 FQGNSA. CDR3 loop: CASSSSGWEQFF. The CDR3 DNA reads as TGTGCCAGCAGCTCTAGCGGGTGGGAGCAGTTCTTC.

This clonotype was seen once. The chain has TRBV20-1 and TRBJ2-7; perhaps D is TRBD1 or TRBD2 (6 bases each). This CDR3 is built from 13 residues. V dropped 2 bases and J dropped 1 base, with 9 bases sitting between them. Germline V CDR1 and CDR2: DFQATT, SNEGSKA (reference sequence). The CDR3 protein is CSARRGASYEQYF. The CDR3, as DNA: TGCAGTGCTAGAAGGGGGGCATCCTACGAGCAGTACTTC.

J is TRBJ1-4 and V is TRBV29-1, with 9 bases lining up with TRBD1. Germline V gene sequence: CDR1 SQVTM, CDR2 ANQGSEA. J lost 6 bases, V lost 6 bases, and 8 bases had no gene match. There are 14 residues in the CDR3. The CDR3 DNA reads TGCAGCGTCGGGTCGGGACAGGGACATGAAAAACTGTTTTTT. Protein: CSVGSGQGHEKLFF.

The chain combines TRBV7-3 with TRBJ2-1; D ambiguous. This CDR3 is built from 12 residues. Trimming pared 1 base from V and 8 bases from J, leaving 6 bases between. From germline, CDR1 is SGHTA and CDR2 FQGTGA. The DNA for the CDR3 is TGTGCCAGCAGCTTAATGAGCGATGAGCAGTTCTTC. Its protein is CASSLMSDEQFF. Drawing the rest from reference TRBV7-3 and TRBJ2-1, the complete variable domain is GAGVSQTPSNKVTEKGKYVELRCDPISGHTALYWYRQSLGQGPEFLIYFQGTGAADDSGLPNDRFFAVRPEGSVSTLKIQRTERGDSAVYLCASSLMSDEQFFGPGTRLTVL.

This chain connects TRBV6-2 or TRBV6-3 to TRBJ2-7; D is perhaps TRBD2 (5 bases). Looked up from germline, CDR1 is MNHEY and CDR2 is SVGEGT. CDR3 size: 13 residues. V shed 4 bases and J shed 1 base, with 8 bases lying between them. This CDR3 is CASSWESSYEQYF. CDR3 sequence (DNA): TGTGCCAGCAGTTGGGAGAGTTCCTACGAGCAGTACTTC.

The sample holds many counts of this clonotype. V gene TRBV6-1 combines with J gene TRBJ2-7; a weak D match, TRBD2 (6 bases). CDR1 MNHNS and CDR2 SASEGT come from the germline V gene. Between the trimmed V and J ends, which lost 6 bases and 1 base, there was a span of 19 bases. This CDR3 is 16 amino acids long. The CDR3 protein is CASSPRGSGRSYEQYF. The CDR3 region has the DNA TGTGCCAGCAGCCCACGGGGGAGCGGACGGTCCTACGAGCAGTACTTC.

The chain combines TRBV5-1 with TRBJ1-1; maybe TRBD1 (6 bases). V was clipped by 4 bases and J by 1 base, with 11 bases between them. Germline V gene lookup returns CDR1 SGHRS and CDR2 YFSETQ. The CDR3 contains 14 residues. CDR3 region: CASSRLDRNTEAFF. The CDR3, as DNA: TGCGCCAGCAGCCGCTTGGACAGGAACACTGAAGCTTTCTTT.

This sequence joins TRBV9 and TRBJ2-1; 10 positions agree with TRBD2. V shed 2 bases and J 8 bases; nucleotides not matched to a gene: 7. The CDR3 extends over 15 amino acids. CDR1 SGDLS and CDR2 YYNGEE come from the germline V gene. CDR3 residues: CASSVTSGILDEQFF. CDR3 DNA: TGTGCCAGCAGCGTCACTAGCGGGATCCTGGATGAGCAGTTCTTC.